The entry below gives a single T cell receptor beta chain sequence along with its context. Profiled with immunoSEQ multiplex PCR; TCRdb holds only in-frame clones, not every one. The data hold 75,000 to 100,000 clones, with about 95% observed a single time. The data are from a study of technical replicates of blood from a handful of donors. V dropped 3 bases and J dropped 6 bases, with 15 bases sitting between them. The CDR3 loop spans 15 amino acids. The V gene's germline CDR1 is KGHSH and CDR2 LQKENI. The specimen sequenced was T cells isolated from PBMCs. This receptor was obtained from a human donor in good health. The J gene is TRBJ2-1, the V gene TRBV18, with D maybe TRBD1 (5 bases). The CDR3 here is CASSPPGILSNEQFF. The CDR3 DNA sequence: TGTGCCAGCTCACCCCCAGGGATCTTGAGCAATGAGCAGTTCTTC.